Below are 20 T cell receptor beta chains sequenced from a single sample in a study of blood T cell repertoires in COVID-19. Clones were read by immunoSEQ multiplex PCR, and TCRdb kept only the in-frame ones, dropping some. In the table there are 150,000 to 200,000 clones, under 85% of which are singletons. The sample taken for sequencing was peripheral blood. The receptors derive from a woman aged 65 to 85 with COVID-19, enrolled during active disease.

The V and J genes are TRBV18 and TRBJ2-2; 9 nucleotides match TRBD1. Unmatched junction bases numbered 0, after V lost 3 bases and J lost 1 base. The CDR3 loop spans 15 amino acids. CDR1 and CDR2 from the germline V gene are KGHSH and LQKENI. CDR3 protein: CASSPTGGNTGELFF. In nucleotides, the CDR3 is TGTGCCAGCTCACCGACAGGGGGGAACACCGGGGAGCTGTTTTTT.

The genes are TRBV11-3 and TRBJ2-5; a possible D gene is TRBD1 (8 bases). The CDR3 extends over 17 amino acids. Germline V gene data show CDR1 as SGHNT and CDR2 as YENEEA. V lost 5 bases to trimming and J lost 5 bases, with 24 bases between them. The CDR3, as DNA: TGTGCCAGCAGCCCTGGACAGGGCGGGAGTACTGAGGAGACCCAGTACTTC. Translating it yields CASSPGQGGSTEETQYF. Supplemented by reference TRBV11-3 and TRBJ2-5, the full variable domain reads EAGVVQSPRYKIIEKKQPVAFWCNPISGHNTLYWYLQNLGQGPELLIRYENEEAVDDSQLPKDRFSAERLKGVDSTLKIQPAELGDSAVYLCASSPGQGGSTEETQYFGPGTRLLVL.

The rearrangement joins TRBV7-2 to TRBJ2-1; 7 bases are shared with TRBD2. CDR1 and CDR2 from the germline V gene are SGHTA and FQGNSA. V gave up 3 bases and J gave up 8 bases; unmatched junction bases: 7. CDR3 size: 14 residues. CDR3 sequence: CASSLGRGGYEQFF. The CDR3 DNA sequence: TGTGCCAGCAGCTTGGGTCGCGGGGGATATGAGCAGTTCTTC.

The chain joins TRBV3-1 (or the pseudogene TRBV3-2) to TRBJ2-5, with 14 bases aligning to TRBD2. Germline V gene lookup returns CDR1 LGHDT and CDR2 YNNKEL (reference sequence). V gave up 4 bases and J gave up 5 bases; unmatched junction bases: 6. The CDR3 loop spans 16 amino acids. In DNA form, the CDR3 reads TGTGCCAGCAGCCTCCGACTAGCGGGAGGGCCGGAGACCCAGTACTTC. Translation: CASSLRLAGGPETQYF.

The chain has TRBV18 and TRBJ2-7, with TRBD2 matching 8 bases. This CDR3 region has 13 residues. Germline V gives CDR1 KGHSH, CDR2 LQKENI. V was clipped by 8 bases and J by 0 bases; unmatched bases: 3. The CDR3: CASASGSSYEQYF. In nucleotides, the CDR3 is TGTGCCAGCGCCAGCGGGAGCTCCTACGAGCAGTACTTC.

The chain combines TRBV6-1 with TRBJ1-1; no clear D gene. CDR1 is MNHNS, CDR2 SASEGT, per germline. CDR3 length equals 13 residues. The V gene lost 4 bases and the J gene lost 3 bases, with 9 bases spanning the gap. The CDR3 nucleotides read TGTGCCAGCAGTGCCGGCGGGGACACTGAAGCTTTCTTT. Amino acid sequence: CASSAGGDTEAFF.

The V call is TRBV30, the J call TRBJ2-1, with D unclear. Germline V gives CDR1 GTSNPN, CDR2 SVGIG (reference sequence). CDR3 length: 13 residues. V shed 1 base and J shed 3 bases, with 7 bases lying between them. The CDR3 protein is CAWSASGYNEQFF. The DNA for the CDR3 is TGTGCCTGGAGTGCTTCAGGCTACAATGAGCAGTTCTTC.

The table lists this clone with a count of one. The CDR3 DNA sequence: TGTGCCAGCAGTTACTCGGACAGGGGCGCAGATACGCAGTATTTT. Its translation is CASSYSDRGADTQYF. The chain couples TRBV6-5 to TRBJ2-3, with 9 nucleotides matching TRBD1. The V and J ends lost 0 bases and 4 bases, in that order; junction bases with no gene match: 2. Germline V gives CDR1 MNHEY, CDR2 SVGAGI. This CDR3 comprises 15 residues.

This clone was observed once. The chain uses TRBV30 and TRBJ2-1; 10 bases fit TRBD2. Germline V gene data show CDR1 as GTSNPN and CDR2 as SVGIG (reference sequence). The CDR3 is 13 amino acids. V shed 7 bases, J shed 7 bases, and the junction held 7 bases outside the gene matches. The DNA for the CDR3 is TGTGCCTCGAGCGGGAGGGTCGGGAATGAGCAGTTCTTC. Amino acid sequence: CASSGRVGNEQFF.

This clone appeared once. This chain joins TRBV7-5 and TRBJ2-2; TRBD2, the D gene given by the table, was not confirmed from the DNA. TRBV7-5 is deemed a pseudogene. CDR3 length: 18 amino acids. DNA for the CDR3: TGTGCCAGAAGCCATCCTCGAGGGAGGCCCTCGAAGGCCGGGGAGCTGTTTTTT. Translated, it gives CARSHPRGRPSKAGELFF.

The rearrangement uses TRBV28 and TRBJ2-7; 8 bases agree with TRBD2. Losses at the gene ends were 7 bases for V and 0 bases for J; bases not matched to a gene: 8. Germline V gives CDR1 MDHEN, CDR2 SYDVKM. The CDR3 loop spans 15 amino acids. CDR3 coding DNA: TGTGCCAGCACCGCTTCGGGGGGGCCCTCCTACGAGCAGTACTTC. This encodes CASTASGGPSYEQYF.

This rearrangement joins TRBV2 to TRBJ1-2; D is unresolved. CDR1 and CDR2 from the germline V gene are SNHLY and FYNNEI. This CDR3 spans 12 amino acids. V lost 8 bases, J lost 4 bases, and 11 bases lay in between. The CDR3 spells CASLLGGYGYTF. The CDR3 DNA reads TGTGCCAGCCTATTGGGAGGCTATGGCTACACCTTC.

The chain joins TRBV6-5 to TRBJ1-2, with D perhaps TRBD1 (5 bases). The CDR3 length is 15 residues. V was trimmed by 3 bases and J by 4 bases, leaving 15 bases between them. Germline loops: CDR1 MNHEY, CDR2 SVGAGI. The CDR3 region is CASSYLIGGTYGYTF. CDR3 nucleotide sequence: TGTGCCAGCAGTTATCTTATTGGGGGGACCTATGGCTACACCTTC.

The gene calls are TRBV5-1 and TRBJ2-7; D remains unclear. The V end was cut by 5 bases, the J end by 1 base, with 7 bases between. CDR3 length: 12 amino acids. Germline assignment: CDR1 SGHRS and CDR2 YFSETQ. CDR3 DNA: TGCGCCAGCAGTGCCAGTTCCTACGAGCAGTACTTC. Its protein is CASSASSYEQYF.

The V call is TRBV24-1, the J call TRBJ2-3, with 13 bases lining up with TRBD2. CDR3 length equals 17 residues. The germline CDR1 and CDR2 sequences are KGHDR and SFDVKD. V trimming: 3 bases; J trimming: 2 bases; junction bases outside the gene matches: 4. CDR3 DNA: TGTGCCACCAGTGATGTCGGGACTAGCGGGACCACAGATACGCAGTATTTT. This encodes CATSDVGTSGTTDTQYF.

V and J are TRBV6-6 and TRBJ2-3; 10 bases align to TRBD2. Germline V gives CDR1 MNHNY, CDR2 SVGAGI (reference sequence). V lost 2 bases to trimming and J lost 4 bases; unmatched junction nucleotides: 3. There are 15 residues in the CDR3. The CDR3 spells CASSYPSGSSDTQYF. Here the CDR3 DNA reads TGTGCCAGCAGTTACCCTAGCGGGAGTTCAGATACGCAGTATTTT.

This sequence joins TRBV29-1 and TRBJ2-7; 10 bases are a match to TRBD1. This CDR3 contains 14 residues. Germline-derived CDR1 and CDR2 are SQVTM and ANQGSEA. V lost 5 bases and J lost 2; bases outside the gene matches: 6. The CDR3 bases are TGCAGCGTTCGTCCCGGGACAGGGGCCTACGAGCAGTACTTC. As protein: CSVRPGTGAYEQYF.

J is TRBJ2-3 and V is TRBV28; D not resolved. Germline V lookup: CDR1 MDHEN, CDR2 SYDVKM. Trimming cost V 4 bases and J 5 bases, with 7 bases left between them. This CDR3 region has 12 residues. CDR3 nucleotide sequence: TGTGCCAGCAGTTCGTCAGGAGATACGCAGTATTTT. Amino acids: CASSSSGDTQYF.

The gene calls are TRBV6-5 and TRBJ1-1, with D possibly matching TRBD1 (5 bases). V gave up 2 bases and J gave up 0 bases, with 13 bases separating them. Germline-derived CDR1 and CDR2 are MNHEY and SVGAGI. This CDR3 has 16 residues. The CDR3 spells CASSYGSGGLNTEAFF. As DNA, the CDR3 is TGTGCCAGCAGTTACGGCTCGGGGGGACTGAACACTGAAGCTTTCTTT.

The chain uses TRBV6-5 and TRBJ1-2; D may be TRBD1 (5 bases). The CDR3 extends over 15 amino acids. Germline assignment: CDR1 MNHEY and CDR2 SVGAGI. Trimming stripped 0 bases from V and 7 bases from J, with 15 bases between. The CDR3 loop is CASSYSIGIGVGYTF. The CDR3 nucleotides read TGTGCCAGCAGTTACTCGATCGGTATAGGGGTTGGCTACACCTTC.